These T cell receptor beta chains were read from a single sample in a study of blood T cell repertoires in COVID-19. Produced via immunoSEQ multiplex PCR; TCRdb's table is partial and in-frame only. The sample consists of approximately 440,000 clones, 80% to 95% of them appearing once. The sequenced sample consisted of PBMCs or T cells enriched from blood (not recorded which). These receptors originate from a man between 18 and 35 years old who had recovered from COVID-19. Both conserved end residues are part of each CDR3. Fields, in order: clone size, J gene, D gene, V gene, CDR3 DNA, CDR3 protein. A D gene is named only where the DNA matches it firmly. Part of the rows lack a size; the others show once, few, many or a class for expanded clones.

clone size: -; J gene: TRBJ2-7; D gene: -; V gene: TRBV19; CDR3 DNA: TGTGCCAGTAGTCTCACCCAGACAACCTACGAGCAGTACTTC; CDR3 protein: CASSLTQTTYEQYF
clone size: -; J gene: TRBJ1-5; D gene: TRBD1; V gene: TRBV2; CDR3 DNA: TGTGCCAGCAGGAGGGACAGGGGAGCTAGCAATCAGCCCCAGCATTTT; CDR3 protein: CASRRDRGASNQPQHF
clone size: -; J gene: TRBJ2-7; D gene: TRBD1; V gene: TRBV10-2; CDR3 DNA: TGCGCCAGCAGTGAAGGGGGACAGGGGACCCACGAGCAGTACTTC; CDR3 protein: CASSEGGQGTHEQYF
clone size: once; J gene: TRBJ2-1; D gene: -; V gene: TRBV18; CDR3 DNA: TGTGCCAGCTCACCAGCAACCGGGACATGGAATGAGCAGTTCTTC; CDR3 protein: CASSPATGTWNEQFF
clone size: -; J gene: TRBJ1-4; D gene: TRBD1; V gene: TRBV15; CDR3 DNA: TGTGCCACCAGCAGTACAACAGGGGGCGCTAATTTTAATGAAAAACTGTTTTTT; CDR3 protein: CATSSTTGGANFNEKLFF
clone size: -; J gene: TRBJ1-1; D gene: -; V gene: TRBV28; CDR3 DNA: TGTGCCAGCAGTTTGCGTAACAGGGTAACTGAAGCTTTCTTT; CDR3 protein: CASSLRNRVTEAFF
clone size: -; J gene: TRBJ2-2; D gene: -; V gene: TRBV7-2; CDR3 DNA: TGTGCCAGCAGCTTAGCTTTGGGGGGAAACACCGGGGAGCTGTTTTTT; CDR3 protein: CASSLALGGNTGELFF
clone size: -; J gene: TRBJ1-1; D gene: -; V gene: TRBV14; CDR3 DNA: TGTGCCAGCAGCCAAGTATCCGGGAGGGGGGCTTTCTTT; CDR3 protein: CASSQVSGRGAFF
clone size: -; J gene: TRBJ2-1; D gene: TRBD2; V gene: TRBV5-1; CDR3 DNA: TGCGCCAGCAGCTTGGCCGGGACTAGCTTATACAATGAGCAGTTCTTC; CDR3 protein: CASSLAGTSLYNEQFF
clone size: few; J gene: TRBJ1-1; D gene: -; V gene: TRBV28; CDR3 DNA: TGTGCCAGCAGTTCCTACAGGGCGGGTCGCCCTGAAGCTTTCTTT; CDR3 protein: CASSSYRAGRPEAFF
clone size: -; J gene: TRBJ2-7; D gene: TRBD1; V gene: TRBV5-1; CDR3 DNA: TGCGCCAGCAGCTTGGGGCTAAGGGACAGCGGCCCTTTGGGTGGCGAGCAGTACTTC; CDR3 protein: CASSLGLRDSGPLGGEQYF
clone size: -; J gene: TRBJ1-4; D gene: -; V gene: TRBV6-4; CDR3 DNA: TGTGCCAGCAGTGAGACACCAAATGAAAAACTGTTTTTT; CDR3 protein: CASSETPNEKLFF
clone size: once; J gene: TRBJ1-3; D gene: -; V gene: TRBV18; CDR3 DNA: TGTGCCAGCTCACGCCAGACAGGCGGTGGAAACACCATATATTTT; CDR3 protein: CASSRQTGGGNTIYF
clone size: -; J gene: TRBJ2-1; D gene: TRBD2; V gene: TRBV5-1; CDR3 DNA: TGCGCCAGCAGTCTGACTAGCGGGAGTATGAATGAGCAGTTCTTC; CDR3 protein: CASSLTSGSMNEQFF
clone size: -; J gene: TRBJ2-1; D gene: TRBD2; V gene: TRBV4-1; CDR3 DNA: TGCGCCAGCAGCCAAGTATCGACTAGCGATGAGCAGTTCTTC; CDR3 protein: CASSQVSTSDEQFF
clone size: -; J gene: TRBJ1-2; D gene: TRBD1; V gene: TRBV5-5; CDR3 DNA: TGTGCCAGCAGCTTTTTTTTGACAGGGCGCACTCTAAGGTATGGCTACACCTTC; CDR3 protein: CASSFFLTGRTLRYGYTF
clone size: -; J gene: TRBJ1-2; D gene: TRBD1; V gene: TRBV10-3; CDR3 DNA: TGTGCCATCAGTGGGGGACAGCGCCCGTCTCCCTATGGCTACACCTTC; CDR3 protein: CAISGGQRPSPYGYTF
clone size: once; J gene: TRBJ1-5; D gene: -; V gene: TRBV19; CDR3 DNA: TGTGCCAGTAAGGGGCGGTACAATCAGCCCCAGCATTTT; CDR3 protein: CASKGRYNQPQHF
clone size: -; J gene: TRBJ1-6; D gene: -; V gene: TRBV2; CDR3 DNA: TGTGCCAGCAGTACAGAGGGTTCACCCCTCCACTTT; CDR3 protein: CASSTEGSPLHF
clone size: -; J gene: TRBJ1-2; D gene: -; V gene: TRBV25-1; CDR3 DNA: TGTGCCAGCAGTGACCTGAATCCGGTAGACTATGGCTACACCTTC; CDR3 protein: CASSDLNPVDYGYTF
clone size: -; J gene: TRBJ1-2; D gene: -; V gene: TRBV6-5; CDR3 DNA: TGTGCCAGCAGTAACTCCCCGGGCTATGGCTACACCTTC; CDR3 protein: CASSNSPGYGYTF
clone size: once; J gene: TRBJ2-2; D gene: -; V gene: TRBV5-1; CDR3 DNA: TGCGCCAGCAGCTTGCCCCACGACAGAGCTTACACCGGGGAGCTGTTTTTT; CDR3 protein: CASSLPHDRAYTGELFF
clone size: -; J gene: TRBJ2-7; D gene: TRBD2; V gene: TRBV13; CDR3 DNA: TGTGCCAGCAGCCCCCCCCGTCGGGAGGACGAGCAGTACTTC; CDR3 protein: CASSPPRREDEQYF
clone size: -; J gene: TRBJ2-3; D gene: TRBD1; V gene: TRBV28; CDR3 DNA: TGTGCCAGTTCGGGACAGGGGGATACGCAGTATTTT; CDR3 protein: CASSGQGDTQYF
clone size: -; J gene: TRBJ1-2; D gene: TRBD1; V gene: TRBV7-3; CDR3 DNA: TGTGCCAGCAGCTTAGGGATTGGGACAGATGGAGGCTACACCTTC; CDR3 protein: CASSLGIGTDGGYTF
clone size: -; J gene: TRBJ1-2; D gene: -; V gene: TRBV5-5; CDR3 DNA: TGTGCCAGCAGCCCGGGACACCAGCGAGATGGCTACACCTTC; CDR3 protein: CASSPGHQRDGYTF
clone size: once; J gene: TRBJ1-6; D gene: TRBD1; V gene: TRBV5-5; CDR3 DNA: TGTGCCAGCAGCTCAACAGGGGGATGGGATAATTCACCCCTCCACTTT; CDR3 protein: CASSSTGGWDNSPLHF
clone size: -; J gene: TRBJ1-2; D gene: -; V gene: TRBV28; CDR3 DNA: TGTGCCAGCAGTCCCCCCGGGACAACCTTAAGGAAGGGCCGTTATGGCTACACCTTC; CDR3 protein: CASSPPGTTLRKGRYGYTF
clone size: -; J gene: TRBJ1-1; D gene: -; V gene: TRBV2; CDR3 DNA: TGTGCCAGCAGGATCGAGATGAACACTGAAGCTTTCTTT; CDR3 protein: CASRIEMNTEAFF
clone size: -; J gene: TRBJ2-3; D gene: -; V gene: TRBV11-3; CDR3 DNA: TGTGCCAGCAGCTTAGGCGGGACTAGCACAGATACGCAGTATTTT; CDR3 protein: CASSLGGTSTDTQYF
clone size: few; J gene: TRBJ1-6; D gene: TRBD1; V gene: TRBV5-1; CDR3 DNA: TGCGCCAGCAGCTTACAGGGGGGTTCACCCCTCCACTTT; CDR3 protein: CASSLQGGSPLHF
clone size: -; J gene: TRBJ1-1; D gene: -; V gene: TRBV6-5; CDR3 DNA: TGTGCCAGCAGCCTGGACATGAACACTGAAGCTTTCTTT; CDR3 protein: CASSLDMNTEAFF
clone size: -; J gene: TRBJ1-1; D gene: -; V gene: TRBV4-1; CDR3 DNA: TGCGCCAGCAGCCAAGATTGGGGCGCCGGCACTGAAGCTTTCTTT; CDR3 protein: CASSQDWGAGTEAFF
clone size: -; J gene: TRBJ1-5; D gene: -; V gene: TRBV2; CDR3 DNA: TGTGCCAGCAGCGAACAGGGAGGGAACAATCAGCCCCAGCATTTT; CDR3 protein: CASSEQGGNNQPQHF
clone size: -; J gene: TRBJ2-2; D gene: TRBD1; V gene: TRBV5-1; CDR3 DNA: TGCGCCAGCAGCCTATCCTATCAGGGGGTGAGCGCCGGGGAGCTGTTTTTT; CDR3 protein: CASSLSYQGVSAGELFF
clone size: -; J gene: TRBJ1-6; D gene: -; V gene: TRBV9; CDR3 DNA: TGTGCCAGCAGCGTAGGCAGGGGAAATTCACCCCTCCACTTT; CDR3 protein: CASSVGRGNSPLHF
clone size: -; J gene: TRBJ2-7; D gene: -; V gene: TRBV27; CDR3 DNA: TGTGCCAGCAGTTTAAAGGTGCCGGGAGTAGGCTACGAGCAGTACTTC; CDR3 protein: CASSLKVPGVGYEQYF
clone size: -; J gene: TRBJ2-1; D gene: -; V gene: TRBV21-1; CDR3 DNA: TGTGCCAGCAGCAAAGAAGCTATAGGGACTTTCAATGAGCAGTTCTTC; CDR3 protein: CASSKEAIGTFNEQFF
clone size: once; J gene: TRBJ1-1; D gene: -; V gene: TRBV3-1/TRBV3-2; CDR3 DNA: TGTGCCAGCAGCCTACCAGGACAGTTGAACACTGAAGCTTTCTTT; CDR3 protein: CASSLPGQLNTEAFF
clone size: once; J gene: TRBJ2-6; D gene: -; V gene: TRBV2; CDR3 DNA: TGTGCCAGCAGTAAAGGCGGAACGCCCTCTGGGGCCAACGTCCTGACTTTC; CDR3 protein: CASSKGGTPSGANVLTF
clone size: -; J gene: TRBJ2-1; D gene: TRBD2; V gene: TRBV30; CDR3 DNA: TGTGCCTGGAGTGTTGGGGGGGGCTCCTACAATGAGCAGTTCTTC; CDR3 protein: CAWSVGGGSYNEQFF
clone size: -; J gene: TRBJ1-6; D gene: -; V gene: TRBV5-1; CDR3 DNA: TGCGCCAGCAGATTTCAGGGTATCGGTTCACCCCTCCACTTT; CDR3 protein: CASRFQGIGSPLHF
clone size: -; J gene: TRBJ1-1; D gene: -; V gene: TRBV2; CDR3 DNA: -; CDR3 protein: CASSFRARGTNTEAFF
clone size: once; J gene: TRBJ2-5; D gene: -; V gene: TRBV9; CDR3 DNA: TGTGCCAGCAGCGCCTATTCGATCGGAGAGACCCAGTACTTC; CDR3 protein: CASSAYSIGETQYF
clone size: -; J gene: TRBJ2-5; D gene: -; V gene: TRBV7-9; CDR3 DNA: TGTGCCAGCAGCTTACATAGTGAGACCCAGTACTTC; CDR3 protein: CASSLHSETQYF
clone size: -; J gene: TRBJ2-7; D gene: TRBD1; V gene: TRBV18; CDR3 DNA: TGTGCCAGCTCACCTGGACAGGGTACCTACGAGCAGTACTTC; CDR3 protein: CASSPGQGTYEQYF
clone size: once; J gene: TRBJ2-1; D gene: TRBD2; V gene: TRBV19; CDR3 DNA: TGTGCCAGTAGGTATAGGGGACTAGGGTTGCAAGGGAATGAGCAGTTCTTC; CDR3 protein: CASRYRGLGLQGNEQFF
clone size: -; J gene: TRBJ1-1; D gene: -; V gene: TRBV28; CDR3 DNA: TGTGCCAGCAGTTACCCCAGGGGCGGCACTGAAGCTTTCTTT; CDR3 protein: CASSYPRGGTEAFF
clone size: -; J gene: TRBJ1-2; D gene: -; V gene: TRBV28; CDR3 DNA: TGTGCCAGCAGTTTAGGGAGGAGTAGCGATGGCTACACCTTC; CDR3 protein: CASSLGRSSDGYTF